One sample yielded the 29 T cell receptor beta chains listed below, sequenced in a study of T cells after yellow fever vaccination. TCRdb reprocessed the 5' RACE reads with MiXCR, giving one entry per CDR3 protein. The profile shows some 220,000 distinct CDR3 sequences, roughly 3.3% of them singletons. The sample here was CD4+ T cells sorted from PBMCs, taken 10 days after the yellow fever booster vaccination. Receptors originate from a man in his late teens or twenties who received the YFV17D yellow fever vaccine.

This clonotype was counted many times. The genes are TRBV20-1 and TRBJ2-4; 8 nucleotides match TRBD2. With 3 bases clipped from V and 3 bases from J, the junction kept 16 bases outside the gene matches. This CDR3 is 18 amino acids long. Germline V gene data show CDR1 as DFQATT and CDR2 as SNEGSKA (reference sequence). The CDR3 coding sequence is TGCAGTGCTAGGATTCCGGGACTAGGGCTGGGTGGCAAAAACATTCAGTACTTC. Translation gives CSARIPGLGLGGKNIQYF.

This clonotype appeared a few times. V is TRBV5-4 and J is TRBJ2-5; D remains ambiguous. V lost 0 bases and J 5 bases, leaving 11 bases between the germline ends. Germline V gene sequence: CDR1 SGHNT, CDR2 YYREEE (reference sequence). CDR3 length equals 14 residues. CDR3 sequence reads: CASSLAIFSETQYF. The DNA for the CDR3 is TGTGCCAGCAGCTTGGCCATTTTCTCGGAGACCCAGTACTTC.

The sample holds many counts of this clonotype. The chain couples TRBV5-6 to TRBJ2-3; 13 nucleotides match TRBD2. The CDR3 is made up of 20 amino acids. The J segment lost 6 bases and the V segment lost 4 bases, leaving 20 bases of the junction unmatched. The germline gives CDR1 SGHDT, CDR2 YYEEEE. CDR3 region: CASSLSWTSGGLTMADTQYF. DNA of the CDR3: TGTGCCAGCAGCCTCTCCTGGACTAGCGGGGGCCTTACTATGGCGGATACGCAGTATTTT. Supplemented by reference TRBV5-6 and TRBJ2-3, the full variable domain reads DAGVTQSPTHLIKTRGQQVTLRCSPKSGHDTVSWYQQALGQGPQFIFQYYEEEERQRGNFPDRFSGHQFPNYSSELNVNALLLGDSALYLCASSLSWTSGGLTMADTQYFGPGTRLTVL.

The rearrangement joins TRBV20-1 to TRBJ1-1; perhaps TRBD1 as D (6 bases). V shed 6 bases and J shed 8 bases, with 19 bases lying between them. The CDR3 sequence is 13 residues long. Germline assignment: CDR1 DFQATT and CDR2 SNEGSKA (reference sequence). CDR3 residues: CSAQREGGPEAFF. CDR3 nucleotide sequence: TGCAGTGCCCAACGCGAGGGGGGCCCAGAAGCTTTCTTT.

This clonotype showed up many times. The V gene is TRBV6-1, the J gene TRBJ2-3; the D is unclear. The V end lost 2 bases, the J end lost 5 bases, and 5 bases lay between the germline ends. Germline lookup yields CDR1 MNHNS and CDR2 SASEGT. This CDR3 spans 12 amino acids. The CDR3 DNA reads TGTGCCAGCAGTGAATATCAAGATACGCAGTATTTT. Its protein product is CASSEYQDTQYF.

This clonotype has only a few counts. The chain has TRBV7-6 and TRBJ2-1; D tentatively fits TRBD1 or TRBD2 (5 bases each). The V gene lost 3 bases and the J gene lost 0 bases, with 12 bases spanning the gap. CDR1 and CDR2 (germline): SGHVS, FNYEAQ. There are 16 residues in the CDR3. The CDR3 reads CASSLGTDSSYNEQFF. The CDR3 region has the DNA TGTGCCAGCAGCTTGGGGACGGATAGCTCCTACAATGAGCAGTTCTTC.

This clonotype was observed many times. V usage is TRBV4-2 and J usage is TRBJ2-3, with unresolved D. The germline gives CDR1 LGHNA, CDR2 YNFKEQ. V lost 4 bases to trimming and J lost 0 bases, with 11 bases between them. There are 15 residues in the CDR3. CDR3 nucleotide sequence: TGTGCCAGCAGCCCATACAGAGCTAGCACAGATACGCAGTATTTT. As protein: CASSPYRASTDTQYF.

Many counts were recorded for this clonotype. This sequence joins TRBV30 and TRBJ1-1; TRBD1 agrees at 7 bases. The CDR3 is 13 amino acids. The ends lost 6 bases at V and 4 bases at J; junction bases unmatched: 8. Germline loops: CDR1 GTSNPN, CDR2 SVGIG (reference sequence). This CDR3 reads CACDRAEGTEAFF. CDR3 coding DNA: TGTGCCTGTGACAGGGCAGAGGGCACTGAAGCTTTCTTT.

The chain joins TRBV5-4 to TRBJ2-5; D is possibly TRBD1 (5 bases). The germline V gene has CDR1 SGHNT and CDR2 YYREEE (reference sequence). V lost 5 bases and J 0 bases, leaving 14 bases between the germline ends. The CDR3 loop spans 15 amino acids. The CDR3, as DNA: TGTGCCAGCAGGGACGTCCGACAGTACCAAGAGACCCAGTACTTC. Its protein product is CASRDVRQYQETQYF.

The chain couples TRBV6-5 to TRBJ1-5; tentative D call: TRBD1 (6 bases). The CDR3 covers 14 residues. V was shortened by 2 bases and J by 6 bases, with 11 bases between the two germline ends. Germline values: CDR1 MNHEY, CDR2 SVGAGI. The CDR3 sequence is CASSYDTQGQPQHF. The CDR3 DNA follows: TGTGCCAGCAGTTACGATACACAGGGTCAGCCCCAGCATTTT.

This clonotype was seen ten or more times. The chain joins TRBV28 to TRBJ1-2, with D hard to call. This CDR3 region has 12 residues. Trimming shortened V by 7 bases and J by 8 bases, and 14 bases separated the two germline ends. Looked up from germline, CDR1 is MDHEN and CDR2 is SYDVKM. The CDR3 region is CASTSDARGYTF. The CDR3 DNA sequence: TGTGCCAGCACATCGGACGCGCGAGGCTACACCTTC.

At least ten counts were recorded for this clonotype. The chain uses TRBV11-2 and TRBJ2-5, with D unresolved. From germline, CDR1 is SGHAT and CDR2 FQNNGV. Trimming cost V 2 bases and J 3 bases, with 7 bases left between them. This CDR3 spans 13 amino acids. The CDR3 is CASSLSQKETQYF. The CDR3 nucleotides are TGTGCCAGCAGCTTAAGCCAGAAAGAGACCCAGTACTTC.

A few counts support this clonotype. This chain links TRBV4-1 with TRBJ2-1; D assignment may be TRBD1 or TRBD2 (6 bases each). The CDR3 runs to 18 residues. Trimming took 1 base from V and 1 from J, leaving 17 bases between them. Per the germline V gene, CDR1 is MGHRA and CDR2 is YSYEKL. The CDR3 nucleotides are TGCGCCAGCAGCCAAGTTGCCCCTCGGGGGCGGTCCTACAATGAGCAGTTCTTC. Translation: CASSQVAPRGRSYNEQFF.

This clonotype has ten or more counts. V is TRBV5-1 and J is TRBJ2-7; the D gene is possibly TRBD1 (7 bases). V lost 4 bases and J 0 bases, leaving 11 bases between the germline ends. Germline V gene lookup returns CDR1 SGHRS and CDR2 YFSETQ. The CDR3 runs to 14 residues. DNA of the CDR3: TGCGCCAGCAGCCGCGGGACAGTCTCCTACGAGCAGTACTTC. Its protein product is CASSRGTVSYEQYF.

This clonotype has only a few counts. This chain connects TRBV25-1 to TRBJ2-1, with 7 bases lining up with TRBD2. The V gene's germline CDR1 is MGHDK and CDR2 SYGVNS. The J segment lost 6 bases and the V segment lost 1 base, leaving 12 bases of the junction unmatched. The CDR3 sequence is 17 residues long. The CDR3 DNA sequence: TGTGCCAGCAGTGAATCTTACGGGCGGGGGTTTTCCAATGAGCAGTTCTTC. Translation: CASSESYGRGFSNEQFF.

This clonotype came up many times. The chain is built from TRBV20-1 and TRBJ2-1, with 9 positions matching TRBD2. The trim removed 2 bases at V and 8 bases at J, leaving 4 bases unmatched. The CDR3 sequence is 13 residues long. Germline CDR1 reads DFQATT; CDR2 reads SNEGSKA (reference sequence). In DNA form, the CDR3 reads TGCAGTGCTAGATCGGGACTAGCCGATGAGCAGTTCTTC. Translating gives CSARSGLADEQFF.

The CDR3 sequence is CASSARDRAFDTQYF. As DNA, the CDR3 is TGTGCCAGCAGCGCCCGGGACAGAGCCTTCGATACGCAGTATTTT. The chain is built from TRBV9 and TRBJ2-3; 7 positions match TRBD1. The germline gives CDR1 SGDLS, CDR2 YYNGEE. The CDR3 length is 15 residues. With 3 bases clipped from V and 6 bases from J, the junction kept 10 bases outside the gene matches.

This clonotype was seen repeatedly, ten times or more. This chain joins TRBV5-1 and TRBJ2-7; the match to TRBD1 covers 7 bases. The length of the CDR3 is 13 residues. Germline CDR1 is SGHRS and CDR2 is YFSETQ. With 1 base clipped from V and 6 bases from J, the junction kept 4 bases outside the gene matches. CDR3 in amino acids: CASSLLTGREQYF. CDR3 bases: TGCGCCAGCAGCTTGTTGACAGGGCGCGAGCAGTACTTC. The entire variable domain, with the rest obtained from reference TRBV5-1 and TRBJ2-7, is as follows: KAGVTQTPRYLIKTRGQQVTLSCSPISGHRSVSWYQQTPGQGLQFLFEYFSETQRNKGNFPGRFSGRQFSNSRSEMNVSTLELGDSALYLCASSLLTGREQYFGPGTRLTVT.

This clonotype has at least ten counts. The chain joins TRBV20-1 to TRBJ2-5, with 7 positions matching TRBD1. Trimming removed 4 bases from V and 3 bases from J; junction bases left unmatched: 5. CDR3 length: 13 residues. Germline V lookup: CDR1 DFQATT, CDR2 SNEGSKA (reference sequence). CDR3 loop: CSATDRPEETQYF. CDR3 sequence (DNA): TGCAGTGCTACGGACAGGCCCGAAGAGACCCAGTACTTC.

CDR3 DNA sequence: TGTGCCAGCAGCAACGCCCTGACGGGGACCGGCAATCAGCCCCAGCATTTT. Encoded protein: CASSNALTGTGNQPQHF. The rearrangement joins TRBV12-3 or TRBV12-4 to TRBJ1-5; tentative D call: TRBD1 (5 bases). The CDR3 is 17 amino acids. The V and J ends lost 6 bases and 2 bases respectively, with 20 bases between them.

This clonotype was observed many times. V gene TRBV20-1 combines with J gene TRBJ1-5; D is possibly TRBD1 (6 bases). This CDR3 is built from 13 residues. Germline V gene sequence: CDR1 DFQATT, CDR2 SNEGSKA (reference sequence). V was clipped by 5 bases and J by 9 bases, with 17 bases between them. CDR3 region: CSAAQGPTPPQHF. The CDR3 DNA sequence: TGCAGTGCTGCACAGGGCCCGACGCCGCCCCAGCATTTT.

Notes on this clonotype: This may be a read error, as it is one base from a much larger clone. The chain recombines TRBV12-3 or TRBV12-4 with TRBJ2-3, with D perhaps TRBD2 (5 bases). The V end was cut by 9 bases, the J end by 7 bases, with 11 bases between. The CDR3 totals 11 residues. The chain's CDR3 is CARSGLYTQYF. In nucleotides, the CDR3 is TGTGCCAGAAGCGGACTGTATACGCAGTATTTT.

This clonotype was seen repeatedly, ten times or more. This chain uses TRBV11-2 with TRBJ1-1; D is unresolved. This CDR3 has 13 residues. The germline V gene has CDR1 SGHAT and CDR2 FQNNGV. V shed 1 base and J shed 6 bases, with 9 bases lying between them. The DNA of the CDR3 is TGTGCCAGCAGCTTAGTGTCCGTTGCTGAAGCTTTCTTT. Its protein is CASSLVSVAEAFF.

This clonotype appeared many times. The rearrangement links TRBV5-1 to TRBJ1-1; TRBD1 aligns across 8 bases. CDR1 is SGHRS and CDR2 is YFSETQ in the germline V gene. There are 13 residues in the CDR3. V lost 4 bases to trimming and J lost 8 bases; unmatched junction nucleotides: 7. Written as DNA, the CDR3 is TGCGCCAGCAGCCCGGGACAGGAGGGGGAAGCTTTCTTT. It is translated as CASSPGQEGEAFF.

The CDR3 DNA sequence: TGTGCCAGCTCACTACGGAGTAGCGGGAACACCGGGGAGCTGTTTTTT. Its protein product is CASSLRSSGNTGELFF. This chain uses TRBV18 with TRBJ2-2; D is possibly TRBD2 (6 bases). The CDR3 runs 16 residues. Trimming took off 4 bases at V and 1 base at J, with 13 bases between the two ends. Per germline, CDR1 KGHSH and CDR2 LQKENI.

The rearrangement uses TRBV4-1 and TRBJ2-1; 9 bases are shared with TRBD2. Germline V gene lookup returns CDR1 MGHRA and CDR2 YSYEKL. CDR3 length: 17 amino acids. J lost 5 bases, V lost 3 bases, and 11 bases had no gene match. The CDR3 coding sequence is TGCGCCAGCAGCCACCGGATTCTAGCGGGGAATCACAATGAGCAGTTCTTC. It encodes CASSHRILAGNHNEQFF.

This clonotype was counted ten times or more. CDR3 in DNA: TGTGCCAGCAGCCAAGCACGGGGAGGCACGCAGTATTTT. Translated, it gives CASSQARGGTQYF. The chain recombines TRBV14 with TRBJ2-3; possibly TRBD2 for D (6 bases). Trimming removed 1 base from V and 9 bases from J, with 11 bases in between. This CDR3 contains 13 residues. Germline lookup yields CDR1 SGHDN and CDR2 FVKESK.

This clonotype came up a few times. In DNA, the CDR3 is TGTGCCAGCAGCACCCGACAGGGAAGGGGCTATGGCTACACCTTC. Translation: CASSTRQGRGYGYTF. The rearrangement joins TRBV5-4 to TRBJ1-2; 7 bases map to TRBD1. The germline V gene has CDR1 SGHNT and CDR2 YYREEE (reference sequence). V was pared by 4 bases and J by 4 bases, with 10 bases of the junction left unmatched. This CDR3 is 15 amino acids long.

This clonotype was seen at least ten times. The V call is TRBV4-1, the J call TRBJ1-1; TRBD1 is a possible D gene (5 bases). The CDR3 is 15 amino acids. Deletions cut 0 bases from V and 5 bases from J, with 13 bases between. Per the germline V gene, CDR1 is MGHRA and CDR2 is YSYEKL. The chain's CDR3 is CASSQDEGWGTEAFF. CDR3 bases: TGCGCCAGCAGCCAAGATGAGGGGTGGGGGACTGAAGCTTTCTTT.